This TCR beta chain was sequenced for a study of blood T cells in healthy people across ages (dated by TCRdb to between 2015 and 2016). Study-level background: In model experiments, template switching captured about one uniquely barcoded TCR beta cDNA molecule for every two T cells. To track age-related changes in TCR beta repertoire diversity, the study relied on deep sequencing normalized with unique cDNA molecular identifiers. Four age groups were formed from the donors: young (average roughly 15 years), middle-aged (around 40), aged (roughly 59) and long-lived (82). Two additional independent replicas of 1 million unique cDNA reads from the same blood draw were analyzed for two donors (one aged 18 to 30 and one aged 80 or older).

On the study overall, not on this receptor specifically: Because profiling used bulk unsorted PBMCs, naive and antigen-experienced compartments could not be compared conclusively. As age increased, observed TCR beta diversity per million T cells dropped in a roughly linear way, and a significant reduction was already evident by age 40. The long-lived group showed more naive CD4+ T cells, fewer expanded clones and increased TCR diversity than the aged group, suggesting age selection. Donor CMV infection status was unknown, potentially confounding age-related changes in expanded clonotypes. Estimates of total diversity based on one million sequenced T cells were considered lower bounds and underestimates. There was a strong correlation between observed TCR beta diversity and the percentage of naive T cells measured by flow cytometry.

This clonotype has only a few counts. It lacks a known antigen. The input lacks base qualities; no much larger clone sits a single base away. The approximately 39 donors, aged about 6 to 95 years, were systemically healthy Caucasian individuals from Russia. Each donor gave 9 to 10 milliliters of peripheral blood, collected into EDTA-treated Vacutainer tubes. PBMCs were isolated by Ficoll-Paque density-gradient centrifugation, with at least 6 million obtained per sample. Trizol reagent was used to extract total RNA from the PBMCs, yielding at least 5.5 micrograms per sample. For every donor, flow cytometry on a PBMC aliquot measured the percentage of naive CD45RAhigh/CD27high T cells. Receptor libraries were prepared by 5' RACE. The sequencing machine was an Illumina HiSeq 2500. The second PCR ran for about 7 to 11 cycles and used a J-beta primer mix along with a sample-barcoded 5' primer. Each TCR beta cDNA molecule received a unique molecular identifier from a template-switch 5' adaptor carrying 12 random nucleotides. Each sample yielded at least 3 million CDR3-containing paired-end reads. The Mint cDNA synthesis kit, primed by a TRBC-specific oligonucleotide, was used to synthesize first-strand cDNA from all RNA. Following uracil-DNA glycosylase treatment, all cDNA underwent a first 18-cycle PCR with the universal primers M1SS and BC2_uni_R. From the authors' description of their analysis: For normalization, 1 million high-quality reads, each with a distinct molecular identifier, were randomly selected from each sample. Instead of being binned into consensus sequences, reads that shared molecular identifiers were thrown out. MiTCR, with a Q25 quality threshold and the strictest error-elimination algorithm, was used for CDR3 identification, clonotype clustering and error correction. A nonparametric unseen species model using Euler transformation provided a lower-bound estimate of total TCR beta diversity. TCRdb applied fastp at Q25 and MiXCR to the public reads, then kept only in-frame beta chains. Identical CDR3 protein sequences are pooled into one entry, listed with their most common genes and DNA. Clone size and V and J calls follow TCRdb, not the original study. The sample table contains fewer than 1,200,000 distinct CDR3 sequences; only one count was recorded for approximately 26% of them. The ten largest make up around 0.75% of the sample.

According to the germline V gene, CDR1 reads MDHEN and CDR2 reads SYDVKM. The CDR3 contains 18 residues, cysteine and phenylalanine counted. Only the CDR3 DNA stays, 54 bases, in frame from base 1. In addition, the sample was reused for a study of T cells of mothers and their children. The other study reports the following: Donors were nine systemically healthy Caucasian individuals: three mothers and their six children. cDNA synthesis consumed the entire amount of extracted RNA, loaded at about 1.5 ug RNA in each 15 ul reaction. In the second PCR, sample barcodes and 2-4 random nucleotides were introduced via the M1S primer. Over 8.5 million TCR beta CDR3 reads were obtained for each mother, and around 2.7 million reads were obtained for each child. In both related and unrelated pairs, thymic selection shapes the output of TCR recombination in a similar way, with inherited differences having only a minor effect. Normalized repertoire overlap was always slightly but never significantly higher in related than unrelated mother-child pairs. Persistent microchimeric T cell clones were not detected, at a sensitivity of about 90 clones per million clonotypes. In the study, deep NGS was used to compare the TCR beta repertoires of mothers and children, and features distinguishing related mother-child pairs from unrelated individuals were sought. On average, the children were approximately 11 +/- 4 years old, while the mothers were around 42 +/- 4 years old. After adapter ligation with NEBNext reagents, the libraries were sequenced on Illumina HiSeq 2000 with 100+100 nt paired-end reads. To prevent cross-contamination, the mother and child libraries were prepared a month apart and were sequenced in separate runs. For each donor, somewhere between roughly 450,000 and 2,100,000 distinct TCR beta clonotypes were identified. Naive TCR beta clonotypes were estimated from low-frequency clonotypes matched to each donor's FACS-determined naive share, without sorting.

This TCR derives from a girl aged 2-9 years in good health. The rearrangement joined TRBV28 to TRBJ2-1, and the D gene may be TRBD2, 6 bases matching. Gene TRBJ2-7 matches the end of the DNA better, so the J call may be wrong. The sequenced sample was blood. CDR3 sequence: CASSLWLGTGSDEREQYF. The sequence in DNA is TGTGCCAGCAGTTTGTGGTTGGGGACTGGTAGCGACGAACGCGAGCAGTACTTC.